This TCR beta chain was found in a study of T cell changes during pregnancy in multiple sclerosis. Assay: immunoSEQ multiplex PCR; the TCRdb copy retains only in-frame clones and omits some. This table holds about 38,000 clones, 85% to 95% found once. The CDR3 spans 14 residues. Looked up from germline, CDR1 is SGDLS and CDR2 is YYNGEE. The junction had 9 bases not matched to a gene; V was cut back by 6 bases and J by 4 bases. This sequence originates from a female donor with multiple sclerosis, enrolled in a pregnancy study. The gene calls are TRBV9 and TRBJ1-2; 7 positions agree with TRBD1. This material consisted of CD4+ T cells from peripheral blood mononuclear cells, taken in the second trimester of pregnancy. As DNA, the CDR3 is TGTGCCAGCACCCGGGGCCGGGACAGCTATGGCTACACCTTC. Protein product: CASTRGRDSYGYTF.